The clone carrying this T cell receptor (beta chain) occurred a few times. The antigen is undetermined. A quantitative 5'-RACE method, one with molecular barcodes, was used to make TCR beta libraries. TCRdb analysed the 5' RACE reads with MiXCR anew, one entry per CDR3 protein. This sample has roughly 700,000 distinct CDR3 sequences, with under 20% found just once. These data come from a study of CD8 T cells in ankylosing spondylitis. Whole-study results and caveats: Made up of eight highly homologous variants, a TCR beta motif appeared characteristic of ankylosing spondylitis blood. Disease-linked clones reportedly showed significant enrichment in matched ankylosing spondylitis synovial fluid.

The CDR3 sequence is 15 residues long. Trimming removed 3 bases from V and 5 bases from J, with 11 bases in between. Germline-derived CDR1 and CDR2 are MNHEY and SMNVEV (reference sequence). Sequenced material: blood, either unsorted or a sorted T cell fraction (not recorded which). The chain is built from TRBV27 and TRBJ1-6, with a tentative D call TRBD1 (6 bases). The origin of this receptor is a male donor with ankylosing spondylitis. This chain's CDR3 is CASSFRTDNNSPLHF. DNA for the CDR3: TGTGCCAGCAGTTTTAGGACAGATAATAATTCACCCCTCCACTTT.